Each of the 22 T cell receptor beta chains below was sequenced from the same sample in a study of metastatic and nonmetastatic thyroid tumors. No patient received treatment before thyroid surgery. TCRdb re-called the PCR reads via MiXCR. This table has tens of thousands of clones, around 21% appearing once. The specimen sequenced was blood. The receptors shown here come from a female donor with papillary thyroid cancer or a benign thyroid nodule (not recorded which). Some clones in this sample may be carry-over from other donors' samples.

The genes are TRBV6-1 and TRBJ1-2, with 9 nucleotides matching TRBD1. From germline, CDR1 is MNHNS and CDR2 SASEGT. The CDR3 contains 13 residues. Trimming took 1 base from V and 8 from J; bases not matched to a gene: 2. The CDR3 nucleotides read TGTGCCAGCAGTGAAGACAGGGGGCACGGCTACACCTTC. It encodes CASSEDRGHGYTF.

This chain links TRBV11-2 with TRBJ1-5; 10 nucleotides agree with TRBD1. The CDR3 has 16 residues. The germline V gene encodes CDR1 SGHAT and CDR2 FQNNGV. V dropped 5 bases and J dropped 5; count of bases not matched to a gene: 9. The CDR3: CASSPRTGGIDQPQHF. The CDR3 DNA sequence: TGTGCCAGCAGCCCCCGGACAGGGGGAATTGATCAGCCCCAGCATTTT.

Concerning this clone: Given a much more abundant clone one base away, this may be a read error. The chain uses TRBV11-2 and TRBJ2-1; TRBD2 aligns across 9 bases. The CDR3 runs to 16 residues. Germline loops: CDR1 SGHAT, CDR2 FQNNGV. With V trimmed by 5 bases and J by 7 bases, 12 bases remained unmatched. The CDR3 DNA reads TGTGCCAGCAGCCTCATGTTGCGGGGGGGTTTAAATGAGCAGTTCTTC. Protein product: CASSLMLRGGLNEQFF. The whole variable domain, filled in from reference TRBV11-2 and TRBJ2-1, reads EAGVAQSPRYKIIEKRQSVAFWCNPISGHATLYWYQQILGQGPKLLIQFQNNGVVDDSQLPKDRFSAERLKGVDSTLKIQPAKLEDSAVYLCASSLMLRGGLNEQFFGPGTRLTVL.

Written as DNA, the CDR3 is TGTGCCTGGGCCGGGGGAGAGACCCAGTACTTC. Protein: CAWAGGETQYF. The genes are TRBV30 and TRBJ2-5, with a tentative D call TRBD2 (6 bases). The CDR3 is made up of 11 amino acids. The ends were cut back, 5 bases at V and 4 bases at J, with 8 bases in the middle. Germline loops: CDR1 GTSNPN, CDR2 SVGIG (reference sequence).

This clone ranks as medium-sized. The chain links TRBV6-1 to TRBJ1-2; 10 bases map to TRBD1. J gave up 8 bases and V 5 bases, and 11 bases lay outside the gene matches. CDR3 length equals 15 residues. Germline CDR1 reads MNHNS; CDR2 reads SASEGT. DNA for the CDR3: TGTGCCAGCAGTATCACCGGCGGGACAGGGGTCGGCTACACCTTC. Its protein is CASSITGGTGVGYTF.

This clone was observed a handful of times. The chain couples TRBV28 to TRBJ1-1, with 7 bases matching TRBD1. The CDR3 loop spans 15 amino acids. Germline V gene sequence: CDR1 MDHEN, CDR2 SYDVKM. Trimming removed 2 bases from V and 1 base from J; junction bases left unmatched: 4. Here the CDR3 DNA reads TGTGCCAGCAGTTTAAGCGCAGGGGGGAACACTGAAGCTTTCTTT. Translation gives CASSLSAGGNTEAFF.

Many counts were recorded for this clone. The chain joins TRBV7-8 to TRBJ2-7; 8 bases are a match to TRBD2. CDR1 SGHVS and CDR2 FQNEAQ come from the germline V gene. The CDR3 has 12 amino acids. V lost 5 bases, J lost 5 bases, and 2 bases stayed unmatched. CDR3 bases: TGTGCCAGCAGCCGTAGCGGGAACGAGCAGTACTTC. This translates into CASSRSGNEQYF.

This clone was observed at least ten times. This rearrangement joins TRBV2 to TRBJ2-1; 8 bases are shared with TRBD2. CDR3 length: 16 residues. V trimming: 8 bases; J trimming: 3 bases; junction bases outside the gene matches: 12. In germline, CDR1 is SNHLY, CDR2 FYNNEI. The CDR3 loop is CASGLRTSRYYNEQFF. In DNA form, the CDR3 reads TGTGCCAGCGGGTTACGGACTAGCCGCTACTACAATGAGCAGTTCTTC.

This clone is judged medium-sized (0.01 to 0.1%). The chain links TRBV28 to TRBJ1-6, with TRBD1 identical over 8 bases. With 6 bases clipped from V and 8 bases from J, the junction kept 9 bases outside the gene matches. The CDR3 totals 15 residues. Germline V gene sequence: CDR1 MDHEN, CDR2 SYDVKM. CDR3 in amino acids: CASRPWDRRDSPLHF. The DNA for the CDR3 is TGTGCCAGCAGACCATGGGACAGGCGGGATTCACCCCTCCACTTT.

In this sample, this clone is medium-sized. The V gene is TRBV6-1, the J gene TRBJ1-2; no firm D call. Germline V gene data show CDR1 as MNHNS and CDR2 as SASEGT. This CDR3 is 13 amino acids long. V gave up 1 base and J gave up 6 bases, with 9 bases separating them. The CDR3 region has the DNA TGTGCCAGCAGTGAAGTTCAGGCCGATGGCTACACCTTC. It is translated as CASSEVQADGYTF.

As regards this clone: One end of the junction fails to match germline, which may point to a read error. CDR3: CDSSPRTADEQFF. The CDR3 coding sequence is TGTGACAGCAGTCCCCGGACAGCAGATGAGCAGTTCTTC. The chain is built from TRBV12-3 or TRBV12-4 and TRBJ2-1, with a tentative D call TRBD1 (6 bases). This CDR3 is 13 amino acids long.

By frequency in the sample, this clone is medium-sized. The rearrangement links TRBV6-1 to TRBJ1-3; D is ambiguous. Germline V gene lookup returns CDR1 MNHNS and CDR2 SASEGT. CDR3 length equals 12 residues. V lost 7 bases, J lost 3 bases, and 7 bases lay in between. The DNA of the CDR3 is TGTGCCAGCACCCACGGTGGAAACACCATATATTTT. Protein product: CASTHGGNTIYF.

The chain uses TRBV6-2 or TRBV6-3 and TRBJ2-1, with 14 bases aligning to TRBD2. J lost 0 bases, V lost 5 bases, and 0 bases had no gene match. Germline V lookup: CDR1 MNHEY, CDR2 SVGEGT. The CDR3 has 16 amino acids. CDR3 nucleotides: TGTGCCAGCAGTGGGACTAGCGGGAGCTCCTACAATGAGCAGTTCTTC. Translating gives CASSGTSGSSYNEQFF.

The chain's CDR3 is CASLAPSVTNEKLFF. CDR3 in DNA: TGTGCCAGCCTTGCCCCTAGTGTGACTAATGAAAAACTGTTTTTT. The V call is TRBV6-1, the J call TRBJ1-4, with D uncertain. CDR3 length: 15 amino acids. Trimming took off 8 bases at V and 2 bases at J, with 15 bases between the two ends. The V gene's germline CDR1 is MNHNS and CDR2 SASEGT.

The rearrangement joins TRBV5-1 to TRBJ2-1, with D unclear. V lost 0 bases to trimming and J lost 6 bases, with 10 bases between them. Germline CDR1 and CDR2: SGHRS and YFSETQ. CDR3 length equals 14 residues. The CDR3 spells CASSLDSRINEQFF. The DNA of the CDR3 is TGCGCCAGCAGCTTGGACTCCCGTATCAATGAGCAGTTCTTC.

This clone was recorded at least ten times. V usage is TRBV20-1 and J usage is TRBJ2-7, with unresolved D. The CDR3 totals 14 residues. Germline CDR1 and CDR2: DFQATT and SNEGSKA (reference sequence). V lost 5 bases, J lost 6 bases, and 20 bases lay in between. The CDR3 sequence is CSAAPPPPLTEQYF. As DNA, the CDR3 is TGCAGTGCTGCCCCGCCCCCCCCGCTTACCGAGCAGTACTTC.

This sequence joins TRBV11-3 and TRBJ2-2; the match to TRBD1 covers 7 bases. Germline lookup yields CDR1 SGHNT and CDR2 YENEEA. Trimming took 4 bases from V and 5 from J; bases not matched to a gene: 1. The CDR3 has 13 amino acids. Here the CDR3 DNA reads TGTGCCAGCAGCTCGACAGGGACCGGGGAGCTGTTTTTT. Translation gives CASSSTGTGELFF.

This clone was recorded many times. This chain joins TRBV20-1 and TRBJ2-1, with TRBD2 matching over 7 bases. The CDR3 contains 16 residues. The V gene's germline CDR1 is DFQATT and CDR2 SNEGSKA (reference sequence). V lost 3 bases, J lost 3 bases, and 11 bases stayed unmatched. The CDR3, as DNA: TGCAGTGCTAGCCTTAGGACTAGACCACACTACAATGAGCAGTTCTTC. Residues: CSASLRTRPHYNEQFF.

Turning to this clone: This may be a read error, as it is one base from a much larger clone. This chain links TRBV3-1 with TRBJ1-1; D unclear. The CDR3 is made up of 13 amino acids. Germline V gene data show CDR1 as LGHDT and CDR2 as YNNKEL (reference sequence). Trimming pared 7 bases from V and 7 bases from J, leaving 16 bases between. CDR3 DNA sequence: TGTGCCAGCATCCACATGGCTTGGAGTGAAGCTTTCTTT. It codes for CASIHMAWSEAFF.

In this sample, this clone turned up many times. The rearrangement links TRBV19 to TRBJ1-5; 8 bases align to TRBD1. Losses at the gene ends were 8 bases for V and 3 bases for J; bases not matched to a gene: 3. Germline V lookup: CDR1 LNHDA, CDR2 SQIVND (reference sequence). The CDR3 is 13 amino acids. This chain's CDR3 is CASLDRDNQPQHF. The DNA of the CDR3 is TGTGCCAGTTTGGACAGGGACAATCAGCCCCAGCATTTT.

This clone was recorded once. This chain uses TRBV7-8 with TRBJ1-2; TRBD1 is a possible D gene (5 bases). V lost 3 bases and J 4 bases, leaving 12 bases between the germline ends. Germline V gives CDR1 SGHVS, CDR2 FQNEAQ. The CDR3 runs 14 residues. CDR3 residues: CASSLAGDLYGYTF. CDR3 nucleotides: TGTGCCAGCAGCTTGGCGGGGGATCTCTATGGCTACACCTTC.

The chain couples TRBV5-1 to TRBJ2-7; either TRBD1 or TRBD2 may supply D (5 bases each). Deletions cut 4 bases from V and 3 bases from J, with 20 bases between. The CDR3 is made up of 16 amino acids. Per the germline V gene, CDR1 is SGHRS and CDR2 is YFSETQ. The CDR3, as DNA: TGCGCCAGCAGCGGGGACCCGGCTAGCTTGGGCTACGAGCAGTACTTC. Translation: CASSGDPASLGYEQYF.